This T cell receptor (beta chain) is drawn from a study of blood T cell repertoires in COVID-19. The study assigned cohorts using participant-reported clinical history. In the case of this clone: Other DNA sequences of this sample code for an identical CDR3.

In the original workflow: Researchers report that nucleated cell counts were estimated from reference gene primer amplification. The protocol was immunoSEQ multiplex PCR, while the TCRdb copy is restricted to in-frame clones and leaves out a portion. V and J calls and clone size are those listed in that table; D and trimming were worked out from the DNA. The table includes 170,000 or so clones, roughly 87% detected once. Input material: PBMCs or T cells enriched from blood (not recorded which). This sequence was found in a woman aged 45-59 years who had recovered from COVID-19.

CDR3 coding DNA: TGTGCCAGCAGTTTAGGCGGGAATGAGCAGTTCTTC. Its protein is CASSLGGNEQFF. V usage is TRBV12-3 or TRBV12-4 and J usage is TRBJ2-1; D is perhaps TRBD2 (5 bases). V was trimmed by 1 base and J by 7 bases, leaving 5 bases between them. There are 12 residues in the CDR3.